Following are 24 T cell receptor beta chains from one sample sequenced in a study of post-analysis software for immune sequencing data (dated by TCRdb to between 2015 and 2016). Results the study describes overall, beyond this receptor: About 5 TRBV segments, including TRBV5-6, TRBV5-1 and TRBV20-1, were significantly more frequent in patients than controls.

No antigen is known for these receptors. The library relied on PCR. For sequencing, an Illumina HiSeq 2500 was employed. Unique molecular identifiers were incorporated into TCR beta cDNA libraries to reduce PCR and sequencing biases. TCRdb trimmed the raw reads at Q25, called clones with MiXCR and kept productive beta chains. Each record represents a unique CDR3 protein, reported with the most common genes and DNA among its rows. The sample table records 650,000 to 850,000 distinct CDR3 sequences; 46% of these occur just once. The ten top clones hold roughly 4.9% of the sample. The sequencing input was blood. The receptors were sampled from a girl aged 10-17 years with multiple sclerosis.

CDR3 DNA sequence: TGCAGTGCCGAAGGGGTTTCCTATGGCTACACCTTC. This codes for CSAEGVSYGYTF. The gene calls are TRBV20-1 and TRBJ1-2, with a tentative D call TRBD1 (5 bases). The germline gives CDR1 DFQATT, CDR2 SNEGSKA (reference sequence). Trimming removed 6 bases at V and 4 bases at J, with 12 bases between. The CDR3 is made up of 12 amino acids.

A few counts support this clonotype. The genes are TRBV5-1 and TRBJ2-1; D unresolved. Germline loops: CDR1 SGHRS, CDR2 YFSETQ. There are 16 residues in the CDR3. V lost 0 bases and J 4 bases, leaving 14 bases between the germline ends. CDR3 protein: CASSLGGLGPYNEQFF. For the CDR3, the DNA is TGCGCCAGCAGCTTGGGCGGTCTGGGCCCTTACAATGAGCAGTTCTTC.

This clonotype was counted a few times. The chain employs TRBV7-9 and TRBJ2-7; TRBD2 aligns across 10 bases. CDR1 is SEHNR and CDR2 is FQNEAQ in the germline V gene (reference sequence). This CDR3 is built from 16 residues. Trimming took 1 base from V and 4 from J; bases not matched to a gene: 7. CDR3 residues: CASSLEGLAGVYEQYF. The CDR3 DNA reads TGTGCCAGCAGCTTAGAAGGTCTAGCGGGAGTATACGAGCAGTACTTC.

As for this clonotype: Its ends do not fully match the called genes, so a read error is possible. The genes are TRBV11-2 and TRBJ2-3, with D perhaps assigned TRBD1 or TRBD2 (5 bases each). Per the germline V gene, CDR1 is SGHAT and CDR2 is FQNNGV. This CDR3 spans 13 amino acids. The CDR3 here is CAAMGRLTDTQYF. The CDR3 DNA reads TGCGCCGCCATGGGACGGCTCACAGATACGCAGTATTTT.

The chain's CDR3 is CASSAPSSGVSYEQYF. The CDR3 bases are TGTGCCAGCAGTGCCCCGTCTAGCGGCGTGTCCTACGAGCAGTACTTC. J is TRBJ2-7 and V is TRBV6-1, with 7 bases fitting TRBD2. CDR1 is MNHNS and CDR2 is SASEGT in the germline V gene. This CDR3 comprises 16 residues. The V segment lost 4 bases and the J segment 1 base; nucleotides outside the gene matches: 10.

The rearrangement uses TRBV6-6 and TRBJ2-1; perhaps TRBD1 as D (6 bases). Germline V CDR1 and CDR2: MNHNY, SVGAGI (reference sequence). The CDR3 is made up of 14 amino acids. V dropped 4 bases and J dropped 2 bases, with 9 bases sitting between them. CDR3 sequence: CASSFRGPYNEQFF. Written as DNA, the CDR3 is TGTGCCAGCAGTTTCAGGGGCCCCTACAATGAGCAGTTCTTC.

The J gene is TRBJ2-3, the V gene TRBV5-1, with 7 positions matching TRBD2. After removal of 0 bases from V and 1 base from J, the junction contained 5 bases not matched to a gene. This CDR3 is 16 amino acids long. CDR1 and CDR2 from the germline V gene are SGHRS and YFSETQ. Here the CDR3 reads CASSLAFTSGTDTQYF. The CDR3 DNA follows: TGCGCCAGCAGCTTGGCCTTTACTAGCGGCACAGATACGCAGTATTTT.

The sample holds a few counts of this clonotype. V and J are TRBV6-6 and TRBJ2-7; 8 bases are a match to TRBD2. The germline V gene has CDR1 MNHNY and CDR2 SVGAGI (reference sequence). With 8 bases clipped from V and 0 bases from J, the junction kept 6 bases outside the gene matches. This CDR3 is built from 14 residues. The CDR3 DNA reads as TGTGCCAGCCAGACTAGCGTGTTCTCCTACGAGCAGTACTTC. This gives the protein CASQTSVFSYEQYF.

This clonotype was counted only a few times. The chain links TRBV7-9 to TRBJ2-3; 11 positions agree with TRBD2. The germline V gene has CDR1 SEHNR and CDR2 FQNEAQ (reference sequence). The CDR3 extends over 15 amino acids. Trimming removed 10 bases from V and 4 bases from J; junction bases left unmatched: 10. Here the CDR3 reads CATGTSGRGPDTQYF. As DNA, the CDR3 is TGTGCCACAGGGACTAGCGGCAGAGGGCCAGATACGCAGTATTTT.

This chain joins TRBV7-9 and TRBJ2-7, with 7 bases matching TRBD2. V dropped 5 bases and J dropped 1; count of bases not matched to a gene: 11. The CDR3 length is 16 residues. CDR1 SEHNR and CDR2 FQNEAQ come from the germline V gene (reference sequence). The CDR3 DNA reads TGTGCCAGCAGCCCCCGGGAGGCAAGGCGGTCCTACGAGCAGTACTTC. Translated: CASSPREARRSYEQYF.

The chain recombines TRBV12-3 or TRBV12-4 with TRBJ2-3; 7 positions agree with TRBD2. V was pared by 9 bases and J by 6 bases, with 3 bases of the junction left unmatched. CDR3 length: 11 residues. This CDR3 is CARVGGDTQYF. The CDR3 DNA reads as TGTGCCAGAGTGGGGGGGGATACGCAGTATTTT.

V gene TRBV6-5 combines with J gene TRBJ2-1; 7 positions match TRBD2. The CDR3 is 14 amino acids. Germline CDR1 MNHEY, CDR2 SVGAGI. The V and J ends lost 5 bases and 7 bases, in that order; junction bases with no gene match: 8. CDR3 DNA sequence: TGTGCCAGCAGTCCCCTCGGGAGGCTGAATGAGCAGTTCTTC. It encodes CASSPLGRLNEQFF.

V usage is TRBV27 and J usage is TRBJ2-7, with D tentatively TRBD1 (7 bases). Per the germline V gene, CDR1 is MNHEY and CDR2 is SMNVEV (reference sequence). The CDR3 runs 13 residues. V lost 3 bases and J 7 bases, leaving 13 bases between the germline ends. The CDR3 bases are TGTGCCAGCAGTTTGCAGGGGGGTGGTGAGCAGTACTTC. Translating gives CASSLQGGGEQYF.

Comments on this clonotype: The junction departs from germline at one end; a sequencing error may be responsible. DNA for the CDR3: TGTGCCAGCAGCTTAGTGGGGACGGAGACCTACGAGCAGTACTTC. Its protein product is CASSLVGTETYEQYF. The J gene is TRBJ2-5, the V gene TRBV5-1; D possibly uses TRBD1 or TRBD2 (5 bases each). The tail of the sequence fits TRBJ2-7 better, so the J call may be wrong. The CDR3 contains 15 residues. Germline V gene data show CDR1 as SGHRS and CDR2 as YFSETQ.

The chain uses TRBV6-1 and TRBJ2-2; 15 nucleotides align to TRBD2. The CDR3 sequence is 17 residues long. In germline, CDR1 is MNHNS, CDR2 SASEGT. V was clipped by 5 bases and J by 4 bases; unmatched bases: 5. CDR3 residues: CASSRTSGRAVTGELFF. The DNA of the CDR3 is TGTGCCAGCAGTCGGACTAGCGGGAGGGCCGTCACCGGGGAGCTGTTTTTT.

J is TRBJ2-3 and V is TRBV27; TRBD2 aligns across 15 bases. Germline V gene lookup returns CDR1 MNHEY and CDR2 SMNVEV (reference sequence). With 0 bases clipped from V and 4 bases from J, the junction kept 8 bases outside the gene matches. The CDR3 covers 19 residues. For the CDR3, the DNA is TGTGCCAGCAGTTTATCCTGGACTAGCGGGAGGGCCTTGTCAGATACGCAGTATTTT. Translation gives CASSLSWTSGRALSDTQYF.

V usage is TRBV20-1 and J usage is TRBJ2-5, with 10 positions matching TRBD2. With the DNA end fitting TRBJ2-7 better, the J assignment may be wrong. This CDR3 is 15 amino acids long. The germline V gene has CDR1 DFQATT and CDR2 SNEGSKA (reference sequence). CDR3 in DNA: TGCAGTGCTAGAGATGGGACTAGCGTCTCCTACGAGCAGTACTTC. Protein sequence: CSARDGTSVSYEQYF.

This clonotype has a handful of counts. The chain employs TRBV27 and TRBJ2-1; 8 positions agree with TRBD2. This CDR3 is 16 amino acids long. V shed 5 bases and J 4 bases; nucleotides not matched to a gene: 10. Per germline, CDR1 MNHEY and CDR2 SMNVEV (reference sequence). The CDR3 region is CASSTLGVAGYNEQFF. The CDR3 DNA is TGTGCCAGCAGTACCTTGGGGGTAGCGGGGTACAATGAGCAGTTCTTC.

V usage is TRBV28 and J usage is TRBJ2-7; 7 bases fit TRBD1. The last part of the DNA fits TRBJ2-5 better; the J call may be wrong. The CDR3 length is 13 residues. CDR1 MDHEN and CDR2 SYDVKM come from the germline V gene. The CDR3 sequence is CASSSPDRETQYF. CDR3 DNA: TGTGCCAGCAGTTCCCCGGACAGGGAGACCCAGTACTTC.

The chain couples TRBV27 to TRBJ1-2; D gene ambiguous. Germline V CDR1 and CDR2: MNHEY, SMNVEV (reference sequence). V was clipped by 6 bases and J by 4 bases, with 24 bases between them. The length of the CDR3 is 17 residues. The CDR3 is CASREVARPSPGYGYTF. CDR3 DNA: TGTGCCAGCAGGGAGGTGGCCAGACCCAGTCCGGGCTATGGCTACACCTTC.

The chain recombines TRBV20-1 with TRBJ2-4; the match to TRBD1 covers 7 bases. The J call may not be correct, given that the DNA end is closer to TRBJ2-7. Germline lookup yields CDR1 DFQATT and CDR2 SNEGSKA (reference sequence). This CDR3 comprises 13 residues. The CDR3 sequence: CSATDREEYEQYF. CDR3 coding DNA: TGCAGTGCTACCGACAGGGAAGAATACGAGCAGTACTTC.

This clonotype occurred a few times. J is TRBJ1-2 and V is TRBV15; unclear D gene. This CDR3 region has 14 residues. V lost 0 bases to trimming and J lost 4 bases, with 9 bases between them. Germline V CDR1 and CDR2: LNHNV, YYDKDF (reference sequence). The CDR3 region is CATSRDLPSYGYTF. As DNA, the CDR3 is TGTGCCACCAGCAGAGATCTGCCTTCCTATGGCTACACCTTC.

This rearrangement joins TRBV28 to TRBJ1-1; D not resolved. Between the trimmed V and J ends, which lost 5 bases and 0 bases, there was a span of 13 bases. Germline lookup yields CDR1 MDHEN and CDR2 SYDVKM. The length of the CDR3 is 15 residues. In DNA, the CDR3 is TGTGCCAGCAGTGCCCGTTTCAGCATGAACACTGAAGCTTTCTTT. This encodes CASSARFSMNTEAFF.

The chain recombines TRBV7-2 with TRBJ2-1, with D hard to call. V gave up 3 bases and J gave up 5 bases, with 8 bases separating them. The germline V gene encodes CDR1 SGHTA and CDR2 FQGNSA. The CDR3 length is 13 residues. CDR3: CASSFGVDNEQFF. DNA of the CDR3: TGTGCCAGCAGCTTTGGAGTCGACAATGAGCAGTTCTTC.